Listed below are T cell receptor beta chains from one sample, sequenced in a study of blood T cells in healthy people across ages. TCRdb called the 5' RACE reads again in MiXCR, with one record for every CDR3 protein. The table includes around 940,000 distinct CDR3 sequences, just over 50% detected once. The sequenced material came from blood. The receptors were gathered from a woman in her sixties in good health. CDR3s include the opening cysteine and the closing phenylalanine or tryptophan. D genes are given only for firm matches. The listing skips clone size in some rows; elsewhere it reads once, few, many or a size class.

cdr3_length | clone_size | j_call | d_call | v_call | cdr3_nt | cdr3_aa
19 | NA | TRBJ2-7 | TRBD2 | TRBV4-2 | TGTGCCAGCAGCCAACAGCTGCCTAGCGGACGTACGTCGTACTACGAGCAGTACTTC | CASSQQLPSGRTSYYEQYF
13 | NA | TRBJ2-1 | NA | TRBV6-6 | TGTGCCAGCAGTTCACAGGGCCTCTATGAGCAGTTCTTC | CASSSQGLYEQFF
16 | NA | TRBJ2-7 | TRBD2 | TRBV4-3 | TGCGCCAGCAGCCGAAAAACTAGCGGGAGGGTCTACGAGCAGTACTTC | CASSRKTSGRVYEQYF
13 | NA | TRBJ2-2 | NA | TRBV12-3/TRBV12-4 | TGTGCCAGCAGGTCCGGGACCAGGCAGGAGCTGTTTTTT | CASRSGTRQELFF
13 | NA | TRBJ2-5 | NA | TRBV4-2 | TGTGCCAGCAGCCAAGGTGGGGCAGAGACCCAGTACTTC | CASSQGGAETQYF
12 | NA | TRBJ2-2 | TRBD2 | TRBV6-1 | TGTGCCAGCAGTGTCGCGGGAGTAGCGCTGTTTTTT | CASSVAGVALFF
15 | NA | TRBJ2-7 | TRBD2 | TRBV11-2 | TGTGCCAGCAGCTACCTAGCGGGGCGCTCCTACGAGCAGTACTTC | CASSYLAGRSYEQYF
14 | few | TRBJ2-6 | NA | TRBV2 | TGTGCCAGCACCCTGGCTGGTGGGGCCAACGTCCTGACTTTC | CASTLAGGANVLTF
13 | NA | TRBJ2-3 | NA | TRBV2 | TGTGCCAACAGCCTCTCACACACAGATACGCAGTATTTT | CANSLSHTDTQYF
13 | few | TRBJ1-2 | NA | TRBV29-1 | TGCAGCGTCCCCTCTGAGACAGCATTTGGCTACACCTTC | CSVPSETAFGYTF
16 | NA | TRBJ2-1 | TRBD2 | TRBV5-1 | TGCGCCAGCAGCTCTGTCGTTACTAGCGGGAGCTACGAGCAGTTCTTC | CASSSVVTSGSYEQFF
14 | few | TRBJ2-1 | TRBD2 | TRBV20-1 | TGCAGTGCTACCGCCAGCGGGAGGGCCCATGAGCAGTTCTTC | CSATASGRAHEQFF
15 | NA | TRBJ1-6 | TRBD1 | TRBV10-3 | TGTGCCATCAGTGAGGGGACAGGTCCATGGTCACCCCTCCACTTT | CAISEGTGPWSPLHF
14 | NA | TRBJ2-7 | TRBD2 | TRBV20-1 | TGCAGTGCTCCCAGACTAGCGGGTCTAGGCCAGCAGTACTTC | CSAPRLAGLGQQYF
12 | once | TRBJ2-3 | TRBD2 | TRBV20-1 | TGCAGTGCCCTAGCGGGGACAGATACGCAGTATTTT | CSALAGTDTQYF
15 | NA | TRBJ2-7 | NA | TRBV3-1 | TGTGCCAGCAGCCGACGGACGGGGAACCCCTACGAGCAGTACTTC | CASSRRTGNPYEQYF
14 | few | TRBJ2-6 | NA | TRBV5-6 | TGTGCCAGCAGCGCGAGCTCTGGGGCCAACGTCCTGACTTTC | CASSASSGANVLTF
16 | few | TRBJ1-2 | TRBD1 | TRBV6-6 | TGTGCCAGCAGTAAAGCCGGGACAGACTTTGGCTATGGCTACACCTTC | CASSKAGTDFGYGYTF
13 | NA | TRBJ2-1 | TRBD1 | TRBV15 | TGTGCCACCCGGGACAGGGTTATCGGTGAGCAGTTCTTC | CATRDRVIGEQFF
15 | few | TRBJ2-7 | NA | TRBV12-3/TRBV12-4 | TGTGCCAGCAGTTCAGGCTCCTACCTATATTACGAGCAGTACTTC | CASSSGSYLYYEQYF
12 | NA | TRBJ1-1 | NA | TRBV20-1 | TGCAGTGCGGGTGGCCGGGGCCTGGAAGCTTTCTTT | CSAGGRGLEAFF
15 | NA | TRBJ1-2 | NA | TRBV4-1 | TGCGCCAGCAGCCCCCGGATAAAGGACAGTTATGGCTACACCTTC | CASSPRIKDSYGYTF
13 | few | TRBJ2-1 | NA | TRBV7-2 | TGTGCCAGCAGCTTAGGTTGGGTTCCTGAGCAGTTCTTC | CASSLGWVPEQFF
19 | NA | TRBJ2-6 | NA | TRBV27 | TGTGCCAGCAGACTAGATGGAAGACTCCTTCCTTCTGGGGCCAACGTCCTGACTTTC | CASRLDGRLLPSGANVLTF
15 | few | TRBJ2-3 | TRBD2 | TRBV10-3 | TGTGCCATCCGTACCGCGGGGGGAAGCACAGATACGCAGTATTTT | CAIRTAGGSTDTQYF
13 | NA | TRBJ2-7 | NA | TRBV10-2 | TGCGCCAGCAGACTTGGGGGATACAATGAGCAGTACTTC | CASRLGGYNEQYF
15 | many | TRBJ2-3 | NA | TRBV11-2 | TGTGCCAGCTCCATCAGGACCGCGGCCACAGATACGCAGTATTTT | CASSIRTAATDTQYF
15 | NA | TRBJ2-6 | NA | TRBV7-9 | TGTGCCAGCAGCTTCAGGGGTAACGGGGCCAACGTCCTGACTTTC | CASSFRGNGANVLTF
14 | NA | TRBJ2-7 | NA | TRBV20-1 | TGCAGTGCTTGCCGGGACTCCTTCACCTACGAGCAGTACTTC | CSACRDSFTYEQYF
15 | few | TRBJ1-4 | NA | TRBV20-1 | TGCAGTGCTAGGAAAGCGATTGCAACTAATGAAAAACTGTTTTTT | CSARKAIATNEKLFF
15 | few | TRBJ2-7 | TRBD2 | TRBV12-3/TRBV12-4 | TGTGCCAGCAGTCTAGGACTAGGCCCGAACTACGAGCAGTACTTC | CASSLGLGPNYEQYF
13 | NA | TRBJ2-7 | TRBD1 | TRBV20-1 | TGCAGTGCTGGAATGGGACAGGCCTACGAGCAGTACTTC | CSAGMGQAYEQYF
15 | NA | TRBJ1-1 | NA | TRBV16 | TGTGCCAGCAGCCAAGGGTATAGGGTCAACACTGAAGCTTTCTTT | CASSQGYRVNTEAFF
14 | once | TRBJ2-7 | NA | TRBV20-1 | TGCAGTGCCAGCAACAGCGAGCATGTCTACGAGCAGTACTTC | CSASNSEHVYEQYF
15 | NA | TRBJ2-7 | NA | TRBV7-9 | TGTGCCAGCAGCTTAATGGCAGCCAAGGACTACGAGCAGTACTTC | CASSLMAAKDYEQYF
15 | NA | TRBJ2-3 | TRBD2 | TRBV12-3/TRBV12-4 | TGTGCCAGCAGAACTACTAGCGGGAGCACAGATACGCAGTATTTT | CASRTTSGSTDTQYF
16 | NA | TRBJ2-5 | NA | TRBV24-1 | TGTGCCACCAGTGACCCGGGGACACCACTATCGGAGACCCAGTACTTC | CATSDPGTPLSETQYF
14 | NA | TRBJ2-7 | TRBD2 | TRBV20-1 | TGCAGTGCTAGCCCGTCGGGAGGGCCTTACGAGCAGTACTTC | CSASPSGGPYEQYF
15 | NA | TRBJ2-1 | NA | TRBV20-1 | TGCAGTGCTAATTACGGCGGTAGCTCCTACAATGAGCAGTTCTTC | CSANYGGSSYNEQFF
14 | NA | TRBJ1-5 | TRBD1 | TRBV20-1 | TGCAGTGCGCGGGACAGGGAGACTAATCAGCCCCAGCATTTT | CSARDRETNQPQHF
14 | few | TRBJ2-7 | TRBD1 | TRBV2 | TGTGCCAGCAGCGGACAGGGGGCCTACTACGAGCAGTACTTC | CASSGQGAYYEQYF
14 | NA | TRBJ2-1 | NA | TRBV7-9 | TGTGCCAGCAGCGTAGTCGATCACTACAATGAGCAGTTCTTC | CASSVVDHYNEQFF
15 | NA | TRBJ1-5 | NA | TRBV20-1 | TGCAGTGCACCCCTGGGGGGGTACAGCAATCAGCCCCAGCATTTT | CSAPLGGYSNQPQHF
13 | NA | TRBJ1-2 | NA | TRBV3-1 | TGTGCCAGCAGCCAAAACAGTAACTATGGCTACACCTTC | CASSQNSNYGYTF
15 | NA | TRBJ2-1 | TRBD1 | TRBV14 | TGTGCCAGCAGCCAAGGCAGGGGGCAATTAAGGGAGCAGTTCTTC | CASSQGRGQLREQFF
13 | few | TRBJ2-7 | NA | TRBV20-1 | TGCAGTGCTGGACCCAACCCTGGTTACGAGCAGTACTTC | CSAGPNPGYEQYF
12 | NA | TRBJ2-1 | NA | TRBV29-1 | TGCAGCGTTGTTGGGGCGGGCAATGAGCAGTTCTTC | CSVVGAGNEQFF
15 | NA | TRBJ2-7 | NA | TRBV18 | TGTGCCAGCTCACCAGTGGGAGCGGGTTACAATGAGCAGTACTTC | CASSPVGAGYNEQYF
13 | NA | TRBJ2-5 | TRBD2 | TRBV18 | TGTGCCAGCCCCGGGACTAGGTGGGAGACCCAGTACTTC | CASPGTRWETQYF
13 | few | TRBJ1-2 | TRBD1 | TRBV20-1 | TGCAGTGCTAGAGTCGGGACAGGGAATGGCTACACCTTC | CSARVGTGNGYTF
18 | NA | TRBJ2-7 | TRBD2 | TRBV9 | TGTGCCAGCAGCGCGCTCGGCGGGACCGGGAGGGTAACCTACGAGCAGTACTTC | CASSALGGTGRVTYEQYF
14 | few | TRBJ2-5 | NA | TRBV12-3/TRBV12-4 | TGTGCCAGCAGCAGCGGACAAATACAAGAGACCCAGTACTTC | CASSSGQIQETQYF